This T cell receptor beta chain was sequenced during a study of metastatic and nonmetastatic thyroid tumors (dated by TCRdb to the early 2020s). About the study as a whole: For patients with malignant and with benign thyroid disease, the researchers compared repertoires between peripheral blood samples and tumor or nodule tissue samples. The paper as a whole reports these results and caveats: In both blood and tumor samples, malignant tumors were reported to have significantly higher TCR beta diversity than benign nodules.

A word on this clone: Its antigen has not been determined. Qualities for individual bases were not recorded, and no much larger clone is one base off.

No patient had received any treatment before thyroid surgery. Using T-cell receptor beta sequencing, the researchers looked back retrospectively at clinical samples from patients, gathered between about 2012 and 2018. Receptor libraries were prepared by PCR. The sequencing machine was an Illumina HiSeq 4000. The TCR beta-chain CDR3 region of each patient was profiled by high-throughput sequencing. From the authors' description of their analysis: CDR3 differences across clinicopathological groups were used to build a classifier for discriminating distant-metastatic papillary thyroid cancer patients. Repertoire diversity was assessed with the Shannon index, and tumor-blood repertoire similarity with the Morisita-Horn index. The public reads were quality trimmed at Q25 with fastp and then assembled into clones with MiXCR by TCRdb, keeping productive beta chains. The V and J calls follow TCRdb's processing rather than the paper's. This sample lists almost 35,000 clones; about a third were detected once. The top ten clones comprise roughly 22% of the sample.

From the cysteine up to the phenylalanine, the CDR3 has a length of 14 residues. Only the CDR3 DNA is retained, 42 bases long and in frame from the first base. The germline V gene yields SGHDT for CDR1 and YYEEEE for CDR2. Trimming costs V 6 bases and J 2 bases, and their ends lie 15 bases apart. The sample taken for sequencing was tumor tissue. The receptor comes from a female donor with papillary thyroid cancer or a benign thyroid nodule (not recorded which). Some clones in this sample may be carry-over from other donors' samples. This sequence uses TRBV5-6 and TRBJ2-7; TRBD2 is a possible D gene, resting on 6 matching bases. The CDR3 protein: CASNYKGLTYEQYF. The nucleotide sequence reads TGTGCCAGCAACTACAAGGGACTTACCTACGAGCAGTACTTC.